This is a list of T cell receptor beta chains from one sample in a study of chemoradiotherapy in HPV16-positive cancers. The protocol was immunoSEQ multiplex PCR, while the TCRdb copy is restricted to in-frame clones and leaves out a portion. The data show approximately 13,000 clones, around 70% seen once. Sample acquisition took place from a patient who underwent chemoradiotherapy. Receptors were obtained from a human donor with HPV-associated anogenital cancer. Both conserved end residues are part of each CDR3. Each record gives: D gene, clone size, V gene, J gene, CDR3 DNA, CDR3 protein. D genes are given only for firm matches. Clone size is shown for a subset of rows, as once, few, many or a class of expanded clone.

TRBD1	NA	TRBV6-6	TRBJ2-7	TGTGCCAGCGCGGCGGGACAGGGCTACGAGCAGTACTTC	CASAAGQGYEQYF
NA	few	TRBV30	TRBJ1-5	TGTGCCTGGAGTGTAATGGGGGGTCGCAATCAGCCCCAGCATTTT	CAWSVMGGRNQPQHF
NA	NA	TRBV2	TRBJ2-1	TGTGCCAGCAGTGTTAGGGGCCCCTACAATGAGCAGTTCTTC	CASSVRGPYNEQFF
NA	NA	TRBV10-3	TRBJ2-7	TGTGCCATCAGTGAGTCTGTAGTCCGAGCCTTCGAGCAGTACTTC	CAISESVVRAFEQYF
TRBD2	NA	TRBV5-1	TRBJ2-1	TGCGCCAGCAGCTTGGGACTAGCGGGGCGAGGTGAGCAGTTCTTC	CASSLGLAGRGEQFF
NA	NA	TRBV27	TRBJ1-1	TGTGCCAGCAGTTTAATGGGTGTGAACACTGAAGCTTTCTTT	CASSLMGVNTEAFF
TRBD1	once	TRBV11-1	TRBJ1-1	TGTGCCAGCAGCGAAGACAGGGTGGCTGAAGCTTTCTTT	CASSEDRVAEAFF
TRBD1	NA	TRBV2	TRBJ2-4	TGTGCCAGCAGCCCTTCGGGACAGGGACAAAACATTCAGTACTTC	CASSPSGQGQNIQYF
NA	NA	TRBV5-8	TRBJ1-3	TGTGCCAGCAGTTACCTCAGGGGAAACACCATATATTTT	CASSYLRGNTIYF
NA	NA	TRBV21-1	TRBJ1-6	TGTGCCAGCAGTTCGGAGGAGTCCTATAATTCACCCCTCCACTTT	CASSSEESYNSPLHF